One sample yielded the 9 T cell receptor beta chains listed below, sequenced in a study of read filtering for tumor transcriptome and immune sequencing. Molecular barcoded adaptors covering alpha/delta and beta/gamma chains were used on around 400 ng RNA. TCRdb called the reads again in MiXCR, with one record for every CDR3 protein. The repertoire includes tens of thousands of distinct CDR3 sequences, approximately 21% of them detected once, and over 10% sits in the top ten. The sequencing input was a population of CD138-negative cells sorted from bone marrow. These receptor sequences come from a donor at least 40 years old with multiple myeloma.

The J gene is TRBJ1-5, the V gene TRBV25-1; TRBD1 might be the D (5 bases). CDR3 length equals 11 residues. V lost 8 bases and J 6 bases, leaving 8 bases between the germline ends. Germline V lookup: CDR1 MGHDK, CDR2 SYGVNS. The CDR3 DNA follows: TGTGCCAGCTGGGACGGTCAGCCCCAGCATTTT. This encodes CASWDGQPQHF.

The table lists this clonotype with a few counts. The chain links TRBV5-1 to TRBJ1-5, with a weak D call TRBD1 (5 bases). Trimming stripped 4 bases from V and 8 bases from J, with 19 bases between. The CDR3 consists of 15 residues. The germline V gene encodes CDR1 SGHRS and CDR2 YFSETQ. As DNA, the CDR3 is TGCGCCAGCAGCCAGGGAGGTCAGAACAGAGAGCCCCAGCATTTT. Residues: CASSQGGQNREPQHF.

Many counts were recorded for this clonotype. The chain is built from TRBV28 and TRBJ2-5, with D perhaps given as TRBD1 or TRBD2 (5 bases each). Deletions cut 4 bases from V and 5 bases from J, with 17 bases between. Looked up from germline, CDR1 is MDHEN and CDR2 is SYDVKM. This CDR3 is built from 15 residues. The CDR3 protein is CASSYPGLADETQYF. CDR3 bases: TGTGCCAGCAGTTACCCGGGGCTGGCAGATGAGACCCAGTACTTC.

The chain uses TRBV4-2 and TRBJ1-3, with 7 bases identical to TRBD1. With 0 bases clipped from V and 0 bases from J, the junction kept 5 bases outside the gene matches. The CDR3 has 17 amino acids. CDR1 and CDR2 (germline): LGHNA, YNFKEQ. CDR3 DNA sequence: TGTGCCAGCAGCCAAGATTGGGGGACAGACTCTGGAAACACCATATATTTT. Encoded protein: CASSQDWGTDSGNTIYF.

This clonotype was observed many times. V gene TRBV12-3 or TRBV12-4 combines with J gene TRBJ2-7; D is unclear. The CDR3 consists of 12 residues. V was clipped by 6 bases and J by 5 bases, with 11 bases between them. The CDR3 nucleotides read TGTGCCAGCAGGAGCGCTTGGGACGAGCAGTACTTC. This codes for CASRSAWDEQYF.

This clonotype was seen ten or more times. CDR3 coding DNA: TGTGCCAGCAGTGACAATACATTTCAAGAGACCCAGTACTTC. It translates to CASSDNTFQETQYF. V usage is TRBV25-1 and J usage is TRBJ2-5; D uncertain. CDR1 and CDR2 (germline): MGHDK, SYGVNS. This CDR3 has 14 residues. V was trimmed by 3 bases and J by 2 bases, leaving 10 bases between them.

This clonotype was seen a handful of times. A much larger clone sits a single nucleotide away, making a read error possible. The chain joins TRBV7-3 to TRBJ2-1; TRBD2 is a possible D gene (5 bases). CDR3 length: 13 amino acids. The V gene's germline CDR1 is SGHTA and CDR2 FQGTGA. The germline V and J ends were trimmed by 7 bases and 5 bases, with 12 bases remaining between them. CDR3 DNA sequence: TGTGCCAGCATCCGAGGGCTCCACAATGAGCAGTTCTTC. This translates into CASIRGLHNEQFF.

In its sample, this clonotype was seen many times. The gene calls are TRBV5-1 and TRBJ2-2; 8 positions agree with TRBD2. CDR3 length equals 16 residues. The V segment lost 4 bases and the J segment 1 base; nucleotides outside the gene matches: 6. Germline-derived CDR1 and CDR2 are SGHRS and YFSETQ. The CDR3 coding sequence is TGCGCCAGCAGCCCGGCCGGGACTAGGAACACCGGGGAGCTGTTTTTT. It encodes CASSPAGTRNTGELFF.

To note about this clonotype: A much larger clone lies one base from this, so it may be a read error. This chain links TRBV5-4 with TRBJ1-1; 7 bases align to TRBD1. Germline V lookup: CDR1 SGHNT, CDR2 YYREEE (reference sequence). CDR3 length equals 14 residues. V was pared by 5 bases and J by 4 bases, with 8 bases of the junction left unmatched. The CDR3 bases are TGTGCCAGCAGAACAGGGGCTTTAGGCACTGAAGCTTTCTTT. It codes for CASRTGALGTEAFF.